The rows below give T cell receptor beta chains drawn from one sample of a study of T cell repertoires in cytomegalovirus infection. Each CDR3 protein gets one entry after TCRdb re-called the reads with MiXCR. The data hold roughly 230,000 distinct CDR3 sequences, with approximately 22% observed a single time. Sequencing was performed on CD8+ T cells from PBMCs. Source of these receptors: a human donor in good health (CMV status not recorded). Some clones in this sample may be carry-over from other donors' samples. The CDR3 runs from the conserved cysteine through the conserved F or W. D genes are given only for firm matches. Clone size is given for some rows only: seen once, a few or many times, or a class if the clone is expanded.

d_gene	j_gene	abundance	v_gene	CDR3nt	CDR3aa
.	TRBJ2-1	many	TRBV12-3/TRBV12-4	TGTGCCAGCAGTTTCGGCAGGGGTACCTACAATGAGCAGTTCTTC	CASSFGRGTYNEQFF
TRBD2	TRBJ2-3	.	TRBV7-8	TGTGCCAGCAGCCCGTTCGGGGGGGCAGATACGCAGTATTTT	CASSPFGGADTQYF
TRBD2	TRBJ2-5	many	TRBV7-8	TGTGCCAGCAGCTTAGCTAGCGGGGGGATCCAAGAGACCCAGTACTTC	CASSLASGGIQETQYF
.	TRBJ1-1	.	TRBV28	TGTGCCAGCAGCAAGGGAATTGGGACTGAAGCTTTCTTT	CASSKGIGTEAFF
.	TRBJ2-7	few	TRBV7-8	TGTGCCAGCAACTCCCCCCCCTACGAGCAGTACTTC	CASNSPPYEQYF
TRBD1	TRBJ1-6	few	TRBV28	TGTGCCAGCAGTTTAAGGGGGCAGCTTAATTCACCCCTCCACTTT	CASSLRGQLNSPLHF
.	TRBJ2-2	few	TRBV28	TGTGCCAGCAGTTTTGGATACAAGAACACCGGGGAGCTGTTTTTT	CASSFGYKNTGELFF
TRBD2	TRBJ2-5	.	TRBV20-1	TGCAGTGCTACCTCGTCTAGCGGCCAAGAGACCCAGTACTTC	CSATSSSGQETQYF
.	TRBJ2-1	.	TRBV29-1	TGCAGCGGGGGACACATGCCCAATGAGCAGTTCTTC	CSGGHMPNEQFF
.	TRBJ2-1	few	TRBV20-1	TGCAGTGCTCGGAGGCCCTGGGGCAATGAGCAGTTCTTC	CSARRPWGNEQFF
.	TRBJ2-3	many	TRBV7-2	TGTGCCAGCAGCGATACCCCCGGGCAGCCCTACACAGATACGCAGTATTTT	CASSDTPGQPYTDTQYF
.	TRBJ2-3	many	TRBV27	TGTGCCAGCAGTGCCTCCTCTAGATCAGATACGCAGTATTTT	CASSASSRSDTQYF
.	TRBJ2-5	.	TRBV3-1	TGTGCCAGCAGCCAAGATGGGATGCTCCAAGAGACCCAGTACTTC	CASSQDGMLQETQYF
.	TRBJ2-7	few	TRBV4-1	TGCGCCAGCAGCCAAGTCGGAAGCTCCTACGAGCAGTACTTC	CASSQVGSSYEQYF
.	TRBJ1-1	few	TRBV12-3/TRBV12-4	TGTGCCAGCAGGGGAATTTGGGATGAAGCTTTCTTT	CASRGIWDEAFF
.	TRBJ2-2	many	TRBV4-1	TGCGCCAGCAGCAATTCAAACGGGGAGCTGTTTTTT	CASSNSNGELFF
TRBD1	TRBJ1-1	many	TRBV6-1	TGTGCCAGCAGTGAATGGGACAGCCTGGCTGGCACTGAAGCTTTCTTT	CASSEWDSLAGTEAFF
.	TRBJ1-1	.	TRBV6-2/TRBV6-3	TGTGCCAGCAGTTACTGGCAGGGTGGCCCTGAAGCTTTCTTT	CASSYWQGGPEAFF
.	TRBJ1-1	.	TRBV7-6	TGTGCCAGCAGCTTAGTTCCTTACCAGACTGAAGCTTTCTTT	CASSLVPYQTEAFF
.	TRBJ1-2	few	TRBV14	TGTGCCAGCAGCCAGGGGCGTTACGATGGCTACACCTTC	CASSQGRYDGYTF
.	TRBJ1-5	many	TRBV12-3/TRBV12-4	TGTGCCAGCAGTCCCTACAGGGATAATCAGCCCCAGCATTTT	CASSPYRDNQPQHF
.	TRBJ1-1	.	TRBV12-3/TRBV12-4	TGTGCCAGCAGCCCGATCGACAGGAATGAAGACACTGAAGCTTTCTTT	CASSPIDRNEDTEAFF
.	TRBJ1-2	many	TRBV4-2	TGTGCCAGCAGCCAAGATCCGCAGGGCAACTATGGCTACACCTTC	CASSQDPQGNYGYTF
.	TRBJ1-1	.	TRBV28	TGTGCCAGCAGTACGGGACCTTTGAACACTGAAGCTTTCTTT	CASSTGPLNTEAFF
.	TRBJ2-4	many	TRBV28	TGTGCCAGCAGTTTAGCCAGGACACTAGCCAAAAACATTCAGTACTTC	CASSLARTLAKNIQYF
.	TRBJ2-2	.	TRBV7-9	TGTGCCAGCACCCCTCCCGGGGACACGAACACCGGGGAGCTGTTTTTT	CASTPPGDTNTGELFF
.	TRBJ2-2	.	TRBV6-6	TGTGCCAGCAGTACCCTTTTTGCAGGCAACACCGGGGAGCTGTTTTTT	CASSTLFAGNTGELFF
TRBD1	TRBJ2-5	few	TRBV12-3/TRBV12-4	TGTGCCAGCAGTCTTTGGGGGGGACAGGGCGATTTGGGGAAAGAGACCCAGTACTTC	CASSLWGGQGDLGKETQYF
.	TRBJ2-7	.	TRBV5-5	TGTGCCAGCAGCTTGGCGCGTCGGCCAGGATCCTACGAGCAGTACTTC	CASSLARRPGSYEQYF
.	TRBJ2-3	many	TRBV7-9	TGTGCCAGCACCCCGAGAACGTCCGATACGCAGTATTTT	CASTPRTSDTQYF
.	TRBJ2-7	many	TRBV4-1	TGCGCCAGCAGCGCCGGGACATACTCCTACGAGCAGTACTTC	CASSAGTYSYEQYF
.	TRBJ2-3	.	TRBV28	TGTGCCAGCAGCCGCCTGGGGGCCGACACAGATACGCAGTATTTT	CASSRLGADTDTQYF
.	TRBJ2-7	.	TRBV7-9	TGTGCCAGCAGCCCAAGGGTGGCTTATTACGAGCAGTACTTC	CASSPRVAYYEQYF
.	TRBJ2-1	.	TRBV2	TGTGCCAGCACTAGGTCTTACAATGAGCAGTTCTTC	CASTRSYNEQFF
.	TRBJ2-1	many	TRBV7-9	TGTGCCAGCATTCCTCCAGACGATTGGGAGTTCTTC	CASIPPDDWEFF
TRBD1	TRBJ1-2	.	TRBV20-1	TGCAGTGCTAGAGATATTCGGGACAGGGACTCCTATGGCTACACCTTC	CSARDIRDRDSYGYTF
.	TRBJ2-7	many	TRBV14	TGTGCCAGCAGCCAAGACTACGGTTACGAGCAGTACTTC	CASSQDYGYEQYF
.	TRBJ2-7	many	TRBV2	TGTGCCAGCAGTGAATCGGCAGGTTACCTCGAGCAGTACTTC	CASSESAGYLEQYF
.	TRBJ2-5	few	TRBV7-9	TGTGCCAGCAGCTTAGTCCAGGCCCAAGAGACCCAGTACTTC	CASSLVQAQETQYF